This T cell receptor (beta chain) comes out of a study of T cell changes during pregnancy in multiple sclerosis. Measured with immunoSEQ multiplex PCR; TCRdb has only the in-frame clones, and not every one. The sample has roughly 79,000 clones, about 93% seen once. Germline lookup yields CDR1 SEHNR and CDR2 FQNEAQ (reference sequence). The V gene lost 4 bases and the J gene lost 4 bases, with 13 bases spanning the gap. The CDR3 covers 14 residues. The origin of this receptor is a female donor with multiple sclerosis, enrolled in a pregnancy study. This chain joins TRBV7-9 and TRBJ1-1; a possible D gene is TRBD1 (6 bases). Sample: CD4+ T cells from peripheral blood mononuclear cells, taken before pregnancy. CDR3 loop: CASSSPRGVTEAFF. CDR3 nucleotides: TGTGCCAGCAGCTCCCCCAGGGGCGTCACTGAAGCTTTCTTT.